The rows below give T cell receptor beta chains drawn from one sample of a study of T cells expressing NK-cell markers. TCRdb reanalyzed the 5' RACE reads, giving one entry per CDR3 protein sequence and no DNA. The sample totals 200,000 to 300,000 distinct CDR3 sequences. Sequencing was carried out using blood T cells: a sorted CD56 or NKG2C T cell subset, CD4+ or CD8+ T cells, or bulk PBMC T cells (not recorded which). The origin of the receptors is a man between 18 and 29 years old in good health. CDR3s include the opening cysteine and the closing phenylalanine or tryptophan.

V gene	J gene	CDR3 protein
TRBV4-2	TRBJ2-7	CASSQDLQVPYEQYF
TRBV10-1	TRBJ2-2	CASCPAGGTGELFF
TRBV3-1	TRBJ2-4	CASSQDDYSDKNIQYF
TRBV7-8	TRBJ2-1	CASRLGSSFTSEQFF
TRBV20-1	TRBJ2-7	CSALPLAGASYEQYF
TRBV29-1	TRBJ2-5	CSVPPGPEQETQYF
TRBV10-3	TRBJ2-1	CATRGRARESSYNEQFF
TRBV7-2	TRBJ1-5	CASSVKTGTQPQHF
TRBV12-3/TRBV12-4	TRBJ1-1	CASSLGWTGEQSTEAFF
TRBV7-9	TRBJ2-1	CASSLEGRGRDEQFF
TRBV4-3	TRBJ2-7	CASSQVVGQGGYEQYF
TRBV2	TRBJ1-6	CASRINSYNSPLHF